This entry lists 27 T cell receptor beta chains sequenced from one sample in a study of blood T cell repertoires in COVID-19. Profiled with immunoSEQ multiplex PCR; TCRdb holds only in-frame clones, not every one. Of 150,000 to 200,000 clones listed, nearly 80% are singletons. Sequences were obtained from peripheral blood. Source of these receptors: a woman of 80 years or more with acute or convalescent COVID-19.

This chain links TRBV6-5 with TRBJ2-3; perhaps TRBD2 as D (6 bases). Germline V gene sequence: CDR1 MNHEY, CDR2 SVGAGI. V was clipped by 0 bases and J by 3 bases, with 10 bases between them. The CDR3 sequence is 15 residues long. Here the CDR3 reads CASSYSGRLTDTQYF. The DNA of the CDR3 is TGTGCCAGCAGTTACTCGGGGAGGTTAACAGATACGCAGTATTTT.

J is TRBJ2-1 and V is TRBV3-1 (or the pseudogene TRBV3-2); D is unclear. V lost 0 bases to trimming and J lost 5 bases, with 17 bases between them. The length of the CDR3 is 17 residues. Looked up from germline, CDR1 is LGHDT and CDR2 is YNNKEL (reference sequence). CDR3 residues: CASSQEWPYLEDNEQFF. The CDR3 nucleotides are TGTGCCAGCAGCCAAGAGTGGCCCTATCTTGAGGACAATGAGCAGTTCTTC.

The chain is built from TRBV28 and TRBJ1-2, with 8 bases matching TRBD1. J gave up 4 bases and V 4 bases, and 5 bases lay outside the gene matches. The germline V gene has CDR1 MDHEN and CDR2 SYDVKM. The CDR3 totals 14 residues. The CDR3 DNA follows: TGTGCCAGCAGTTCCGGGACAGGAGTCTATGGCTACACCTTC. This translates into CASSSGTGVYGYTF.

V is TRBV5-4 and J is TRBJ2-2; 8 bases line up with TRBD2. The V gene's germline CDR1 is SGHNT and CDR2 YYREEE (reference sequence). This CDR3 spans 16 amino acids. With 4 bases clipped from V and 2 bases from J, the junction kept 7 bases outside the gene matches. The CDR3: CASSRGGTINTGELFF. In DNA, the CDR3 is TGTGCCAGCAGCCGGGGGGGGACAATTAACACCGGGGAGCTGTTTTTT.

This clone was detected once. The CDR3 DNA sequence: TGTGCCAGCTCACCACCGGACAGCCGCTTTAACTATGGCTACACCTTC. It codes for CASSPPDSRFNYGYTF. The chain carries TRBV18 and TRBJ1-2, with a weak D call TRBD1 (6 bases). This CDR3 has 16 residues. V lost 0 bases, J lost 1 base, and 12 bases lay in between. Germline lookup yields CDR1 KGHSH and CDR2 LQKENI.

The chain joins TRBV12-3 or TRBV12-4 to TRBJ1-6, with D unresolved. V lost 8 bases and J lost 7, with 12 bases in between. The CDR3 has 13 amino acids. In DNA, the CDR3 is TGTGCCAGCCGCGAACGGGAAAATTCACCCCTCCACTTT. It translates to CASRERENSPLHF.

This clone was found a few times. The gene calls are TRBV2 and TRBJ2-5; 10 bases align to TRBD2. There are 15 residues in the CDR3. After removal of 8 bases from V and 2 bases from J, the junction contained 8 bases not matched to a gene. Germline V lookup: CDR1 SNHLY, CDR2 FYNNEI. In DNA form, the CDR3 reads TGTGCCAGCTCGACTAGCGGGCGAGGACAAGAGACCCAGTACTTC. Its translation: CASSTSGRGQETQYF.

This sequence joins TRBV7-8 and TRBJ1-3; the D is unclear. CDR1 and CDR2 (germline): SGHVS, FQNEAQ. The CDR3 has 13 residues. Trimming took off 6 bases at V and 4 bases at J, with 10 bases between the two ends. CDR3: CASRADGGNTIYF. The CDR3 DNA follows: TGTGCCAGCAGAGCGGACGGAGGAAACACCATATATTTT. Drawing the rest from reference TRBV7-8 and TRBJ1-3, the complete variable domain is GAGVSQSPRYKVAKRGQDVALRCDPISGHVSLFWYQQALGQGPEFLTYFQNEAQLDKSGLPSDRFFAERPEGSVSTLKIQRTQQEDSAVYLCASRADGGNTIYFGEGSWLTVV.

This clone was seen only a few times. The V call is TRBV29-1, the J call TRBJ1-4, with D perhaps matching TRBD1 (5 bases). CDR3 length: 14 residues. Trimming removed 7 bases at V and 2 bases at J, with 14 bases between. CDR1 and CDR2 from the germline V gene are SQVTM and ANQGSEA. CDR3 amino acids: CSAAPGLTNEKLFF. DNA of the CDR3: TGCAGCGCTGCCCCGGGACTGACTAATGAAAAACTGTTTTTT.

The V and J genes are TRBV28 and TRBJ1-1; no definite D call. Germline CDR1 MDHEN, CDR2 SYDVKM. This CDR3 has 16 amino acids. The V gene lost 5 bases and the J gene lost 5 bases, with 21 bases spanning the gap. Written as DNA, the CDR3 is TGTGCCAGCAGTGAGCTCGCCGGGGTCCAAGGGACTGAAGCTTTCTTT. This sequence encodes CASSELAGVQGTEAFF.

The V call is TRBV10-1, the J call TRBJ2-3, with D perhaps TRBD1 (5 bases). The CDR3 totals 16 residues. V shed 4 bases and J shed 5 bases, with 19 bases lying between them. Germline assignment: CDR1 WNHNN and CDR2 SYGVQD (reference sequence). CDR3 bases: TGCGCCAGCAGTGGGGCCGGACACGGAAAGGGAGATACGCAGTATTTT. It yields the protein CASSGAGHGKGDTQYF.

This rearrangement joins TRBV2 to TRBJ1-3, with D possibly matching TRBD1 (5 bases). V was trimmed by 7 bases and J by 3 bases, leaving 10 bases between them. The CDR3 totals 13 residues. Looked up from germline, CDR1 is SNHLY and CDR2 is FYNNEI. The CDR3 nucleotides are TGTGCCAGCACAGGGCTAGGTGGAAACACCATATATTTT. It yields the protein CASTGLGGNTIYF. Complete variable domain (other parts from reference TRBV2 and TRBJ1-3): EPEVTQTPSHQVTQMGQEVILRCVPISNHLYFYWYRQILGQKVEFLVSFYNNEISEKSEIFDDQFSVERPDGSNFTLKIRSTKLEDSAMYFCASTGLGGNTIYFGEGSWLTVV.

The chain's CDR3 is CASSEAGGFQPQHF. Here the CDR3 DNA reads TGTGCCAGCAGTGAAGCCGGCGGGTTTCAGCCCCAGCATTTT. The chain couples TRBV6-1 to TRBJ1-5; D gene unclear. Germline CDR1 MNHNS, CDR2 SASEGT. The CDR3 loop spans 14 amino acids. V lost 0 bases and J lost 6, with 9 bases in between.

The rearrangement joins TRBV30 to TRBJ1-5; D is ambiguous. The V and J ends lost 3 bases and 9 bases respectively, with 15 bases between them. Germline assignment: CDR1 GTSNPN and CDR2 SVGIG (reference sequence). The CDR3 covers 13 residues. Here the CDR3 reads CAWSKQSRGPQHF. CDR3 sequence (DNA): TGTGCCTGGAGCAAGCAGAGCCGCGGGCCCCAGCATTTT.

This sequence joins TRBV24-1 and TRBJ1-2; 8 nucleotides line up with TRBD1. With 4 bases clipped from V and 6 bases from J, the junction kept 12 bases outside the gene matches. The V gene's germline CDR1 is KGHDR and CDR2 SFDVKD. CDR3 size: 16 residues. CDR3 sequence (DNA): TGTGCCACCAGTGACATAAACAGGACAGGGAAAGATGGCTACACCTTC. Translated, it gives CATSDINRTGKDGYTF.

V gene TRBV7-9 combines with J gene TRBJ2-2, with 8 positions matching TRBD2. This CDR3 spans 15 amino acids. Germline V gene sequence: CDR1 SEHNR, CDR2 FQNEAQ (reference sequence). V dropped 1 base and J dropped 5; count of bases not matched to a gene: 3. The CDR3 loop is CASSLVGGRTGELFF. The CDR3 DNA sequence: TGTGCCAGCAGCTTAGTTGGCGGGAGGACCGGGGAGCTGTTTTTT. The full variable domain, in which reference TRBV7-9 and TRBJ2-2 provide the parts outside the CDR3, is DTGVSQNPRHKITKRGQNVTFRCDPISEHNRLYWYRQTLGQGPEFLTYFQNEAQLEKSRLLSDRFSAERPKGSFSTLEIQRTEQGDSAMYLCASSLVGGRTGELFFGEGSRLTVL.

This chain connects TRBV29-1 to TRBJ1-1, with TRBD1 identical over 9 bases. The CDR3 has 15 amino acids. V was pared by 7 bases and J by 1 base, with 10 bases of the junction left unmatched. CDR1 SQVTM and CDR2 ANQGSEA come from the germline V gene. This chain's CDR3 is CSGKDRGKGNTEAFF. The CDR3 coding sequence is TGCAGCGGGAAGGACAGGGGCAAGGGGAACACTGAAGCTTTCTTT.

This clone was counted a single time. The CDR3 DNA sequence: TGTGCCAGCGGACAGGGAGATGGCTACACCTTC. Its protein is CASGQGDGYTF. V gene TRBV6-5 combines with J gene TRBJ1-2; TRBD1 matches 8 bases. The V and J ends lost 8 bases and 6 bases, in that order; junction bases with no gene match: 2. This CDR3 is built from 11 residues. CDR1 and CDR2 (germline): MNHEY, SVGAGI.

V gene TRBV20-1 combines with J gene TRBJ2-1, with D perhaps matching TRBD2 (6 bases). Germline V gene lookup returns CDR1 DFQATT and CDR2 SNEGSKA (reference sequence). The CDR3 is 11 residues long. The V gene lost 3 bases and the J gene lost 11 bases, with 11 bases spanning the gap. The DNA for the CDR3 is TGCAGTGCTAGCGGGGGAGACCAGCAGTTCTTC. It yields the protein CSASGGDQQFF.

This clone was picked up many times. This sequence joins TRBV27 and TRBJ2-1; D ambiguous. V was cut by 2 bases and J by 2 bases, with 10 bases left in between. CDR1 is MNHEY, CDR2 SMNVEV, per germline (reference sequence). The CDR3 loop spans 15 amino acids. This CDR3 is CASSLLRFPYNEQFF. CDR3 DNA sequence: TGTGCCAGCAGTTTACTGCGGTTTCCCTACAATGAGCAGTTCTTC.

V and J are TRBV7-9 and TRBJ1-1; the D is unclear. The germline V and J ends were trimmed by 5 bases and 1 base, with 8 bases remaining between them. Germline CDR1 is SEHNR and CDR2 is FQNEAQ (reference sequence). CDR3 length: 13 amino acids. The DNA for the CDR3 is TGTGCCAGCAGCCCTACAGAGAACACTGAAGCTTTCTTT. It encodes CASSPTENTEAFF.

This chain joins TRBV11-2 and TRBJ2-4, with TRBD1 matching over 8 bases. Per the germline V gene, CDR1 is SGHAT and CDR2 is FQNNGV. The J segment lost 8 bases and the V segment lost 3 bases, leaving 15 bases of the junction unmatched. This CDR3 is built from 17 residues. The CDR3 DNA is TGTGCCAGCAGCTTCCGACTTGGACAGGGAGGTTTGGACATTCAGTACTTC. Protein product: CASSFRLGQGGLDIQYF.

In its sample, this clone was seen once. The V gene is TRBV6-6, the J gene TRBJ1-2; D is unresolved. CDR3 length equals 16 residues. CDR1 MNHNY and CDR2 SVGAGI come from the germline V gene (reference sequence). V was clipped by 2 bases and J by 4 bases, with 17 bases between them. The CDR3 DNA follows: TGTGCCAGCAGTTACAACAGCGGAGGTCTTCGCTATGGCTACACCTTC. It translates to CASSYNSGGLRYGYTF.

The chain employs TRBV15 and TRBJ2-4; 13 bases match TRBD2. After removal of 1 base from V and 9 bases from J, the junction contained 6 bases not matched to a gene. Per germline, CDR1 LNHNV and CDR2 YYDKDF (reference sequence). This CDR3 spans 16 amino acids. CDR3 amino acids: CATSRGLAGGEGIQYF. The CDR3 nucleotides read TGTGCCACCAGCAGAGGACTAGCGGGGGGCGAGGGCATTCAGTACTTC.

In regard to this clone: At the DNA level, this CDR3 is encoded by other sequences in the same sample as well. The chain recombines TRBV2 with TRBJ1-5; 9 bases line up with TRBD1. CDR1 SNHLY and CDR2 FYNNEI come from the germline V gene. This CDR3 contains 13 residues. V lost 6 bases to trimming and J lost 4 bases; unmatched junction nucleotides: 1. Here the CDR3 reads CASSGQGNQPQHF. CDR3 sequence (DNA): TGTGCCAGCAGCGGACAGGGGAATCAGCCCCAGCATTTT. Variable domain in full (rest from reference TRBV2 and TRBJ1-5): EPEVTQTPSHQVTQMGQEVILRCVPISNHLYFYWYRQILGQKVEFLVSFYNNEISEKSEIFDDQFSVERPDGSNFTLKIRSTKLEDSAMYFCASSGQGNQPQHFGDGTRLSIL.

The rearrangement joins TRBV2 to TRBJ2-7; TRBD2 matches at 7 bases. The J segment lost 0 bases and the V segment lost 7 bases, leaving 12 bases of the junction unmatched. Germline V gene lookup returns CDR1 SNHLY and CDR2 FYNNEI. The CDR3 sequence is 16 residues long. CDR3 in amino acids: CASTRDYYKSSYEQYF. The DNA of the CDR3 is TGTGCCAGCACCCGGGACTACTACAAATCCTCCTACGAGCAGTACTTC. The complete variable domain, with remaining parts taken from reference TRBV2 and TRBJ2-7, reads EPEVTQTPSHQVTQMGQEVILRCVPISNHLYFYWYRQILGQKVEFLVSFYNNEISEKSEIFDDQFSVERPDGSNFTLKIRSTKLEDSAMYFCASTRDYYKSSYEQYFGPGTRLTVT.

The CDR3 coding sequence is TGTGCCAGTAGTATAAATCTGTTCACTGAAGCTTTCTTT. Amino acid sequence: CASSINLFTEAFF. The chain uses TRBV19 and TRBJ1-1, with D unresolved. CDR3 length: 13 residues. V was shortened by 2 bases and J by 4 bases, with 8 bases between the two germline ends. Germline V gene data show CDR1 as LNHDA and CDR2 as SQIVND (reference sequence). The full variable domain, with the rest looked up from reference TRBV19 and TRBJ1-1, is DGGITQSPKYLFRKEGQNVTLSCEQNLNHDAMYWYRQDPGQGLRLIYYSQIVNDFQKGDIAEGYSVSREKKESFPLTVTSAQKNPTAFYLCASSINLFTEAFFGQGTRLTVV.